The rows below give T cell receptor beta chains drawn from one sample of a study of cytomegalovirus exposure and HLA in healthy donors. The table came from immunoSEQ multiplex PCR; TCRdb's copy has only in-frame clones and leaves some out. The repertoire includes 150,000 to 170,000 clones, around 79% of them detected once, and approximately 2.6% sits in the top ten. The sample consisted of PBMCs. The receptors were sampled from a man younger than 35 in good health and CMV-seronegative. CDR3s include the opening cysteine and the closing phenylalanine or tryptophan. D genes are given only for firm matches. Size values are once, few and many counts, or a class for expanded clones, and some rows have none.

>TRBV7-6|-|once|TRBJ2-5
TGTGCCAGCAGCTTATTAGCCCCTGGCCGTAGGGAGACCCAGTACTTC
CASSLLAPGRRETQYF
>TRBV14|-|-|TRBJ2-5
TGTGCCAGCAGCCCCTTGGGCAGGGCGTACCAAGAGACCCAGTACTTC
CASSPLGRAYQETQYF
>TRBV2|-|-|TRBJ2-1
TGTGCCAGCAGTGAAGAACAGGCGGGGTCGAGCAATGAGCAGTTCTTC
CASSEEQAGSSNEQFF
>TRBV7-9|TRBD1|few|TRBJ1-2
TGTGCCAGCAGCTTATCGGGACAGGGGGCATTCGGCTACACCTTC
CASSLSGQGAFGYTF
>TRBV27|-|-|TRBJ2-4
TGTGCCAGCAGTTTATCGTCCGGGAAGGCGGACATTCAGTACTTC
CASSLSSGKADIQYF
>TRBV28|TRBD1|few|TRBJ1-5
TGTGCCAGCAGCCCCGCCCGGACAGGGGCGAATCAGCCCCAGCATTTT
CASSPARTGANQPQHF
>TRBV7-2|-|-|TRBJ2-4
TGTGCCAGCAGCTTAGGGTCGACACTAGCCAAAAACAGTCAGTACTTC
CASSLGSTLAKNSQYF
>TRBV7-6|TRBD1|-|TRBJ1-6
TGTGCCAGCAGCAGGACCCCGGGACAGGGGAATTCACCCCTCCACTTT
CASSRTPGQGNSPLHF
>TRBV12-2|-|-|TRBJ1-4
TGTGCAAGTCGCCCCCCCGGGACAGGGCCGATAAAGGGTGAAAAACTGTTTTTT
CASRPPGTGPIKGEKLFF
>TRBV10-3|TRBD1|-|TRBJ2-1
TGTGCCATCACCGGGACAGCCGCCAATGAGCAGTTCTTC
CAITGTAANEQFF
>TRBV6-5|-|once|TRBJ1-4
TGTGCCAGCAGTACCAGGGGTACTAATGAAAAACTGTTTTTT
CASSTRGTNEKLFF
>TRBV4-3|-|-|TRBJ1-2
TGCGCCAGCAGCCAAGGATCGGCAGGCCAAAACTATGGCTACACCTTC
CASSQGSAGQNYGYTF
>TRBV5-1|TRBD1|-|TRBJ2-7
TGCGCCAGTAGCAGGGCAGGGGGTACCGAGCAGTACTTC
CASSRAGGTEQYF
>TRBV7-6|-|-|TRBJ2-5
TGTGCCAGCAGGCCTCCAGGGCCCCCGGCCCGAATAGAGACCCAGTACTTC
CASRPPGPPARIETQYF
>TRBV30|TRBD1|once|TRBJ1-6
TGTGCCTGGAGTGTACCTGGCAGGGGGTATTCACCCCTCCACTTT
CAWSVPGRGYSPLHF
>TRBV6-1|-|-|TRBJ2-7
TGTGCCAGCGCAGCCTTTTCTGCCGGAGACTACGAGCAGTACTTC
CASAAFSAGDYEQYF
>TRBV6-5|TRBD1|-|TRBJ2-7
TGTGCCAGCAGTTGGACAGGGGGCAACTACGAGCAGTACTTC
CASSWTGGNYEQYF
>TRBV27|-|-|TRBJ2-7
TGTGCCAGCAGTTTAGGACACCCGAGCTCCTACGAGCAGTACTTC
CASSLGHPSSYEQYF
>TRBV4-2|TRBD1|-|TRBJ1-5
TGTGCCAGCAGCCTCTTCCCACAGGGGGCGGAAGGCAATCAGCCCCAGCATTTT
CASSLFPQGAEGNQPQHF
>TRBV4-2|-|-|TRBJ1-3
TGTGCCAGCAGCCATCCGGCCGGGGGGGGCCCTACCTCTGGAAACACCATATATTTT
CASSHPAGGGPTSGNTIYF
>TRBV9|-|few|TRBJ1-1
TGTGCCAGCAGCCGGAACAGGGACAAAATGATGAACACTGAAGCTTTCTTT
CASSRNRDKMMNTEAFF
>TRBV5-6|TRBD1|-|TRBJ2-1
TGTGCCAGCAGCCGTTTGACAGGGAGCTCCTACAATGAGCAGTTCTTC
CASSRLTGSSYNEQFF
>TRBV9|TRBD2|-|TRBJ2-1
TGTGCCAGCAGCGTCCCAGGACTAGCGGGGGCTCACTCCTACAATGAGCAGTTCTTC
CASSVPGLAGAHSYNEQFF
>TRBV7-2|-|once|TRBJ2-4
TGTGCCAGCAGCCCGCGAGCCAAAAACATTCAGTACTTC
CASSPRAKNIQYF
>TRBV11-2|-|medium-sized|TRBJ2-5
TGTGCCAGCAGATCTATGGTCCGGGGGGAGACCCAGTACTTC
CASRSMVRGETQYF
>TRBV18|-|-|TRBJ2-2
TGTGCCAGCTCACCCGGACAGTACACCGGGGAGCTGTTTTTT
CASSPGQYTGELFF
>TRBV29-1|TRBD1|-|TRBJ2-5
TGCAGCGTTGAAGACGGACACGGGCAGGGGGCCCAGTACTTC
CSVEDGHGQGAQYF
>TRBV6-5|TRBD1|-|TRBJ2-7
TGTGCCAGCAGCTATGACAGGGTGTTCTACGAGCAGTACTTC
CASSYDRVFYEQYF
>TRBV5-1|-|-|TRBJ1-2
TGCGCCAGCAGCTTTCTCGATAGCTATGGCTACACCTTC
CASSFLDSYGYTF
>TRBV2|TRBD1|-|TRBJ1-2
TGTGCCAGCAGTCGACAGGGAAATTATGGCTACACCTTC
CASSRQGNYGYTF
>TRBV7-2|-|-|TRBJ2-4
TGTGCCAGCAGCTTAGCGCTTGGGTCTTCAGGAAACATTCAGTACTTC
CASSLALGSSGNIQYF
>TRBV7-2|TRBD1|-|TRBJ1-2
TGTGCCAGCAGCCTGTATAATCTGCCGGGACAGGGGGCCAATGGCTACACCTTC
CASSLYNLPGQGANGYTF
>TRBV25-1|TRBD1|-|TRBJ1-1
TGTGCCAGCAGTCCGGGACAGGGAACTGAAGCTTTCTTT
CASSPGQGTEAFF
>TRBV28|-|few|TRBJ1-3
TGTGCCAGCAGTCCCCCAGGGGTTATCGGAAACACCATATATTTT
CASSPPGVIGNTIYF
>TRBV7-2|-|-|TRBJ1-5
TGTGCCAGCAGCTTTAACGGCCCAGGGCCCCAGCATTTT
CASSFNGPGPQHF
>TRBV4-3|TRBD2|few|TRBJ2-4
TGCGCCAGCAGCCAAGGATCCGGGGGGAACAGTCAGTACTTC
CASSQGSGGNSQYF
>TRBV5-1|-|-|TRBJ2-3
TGCGCCAGCAGCCTGGGGTCACAGACCACAGATACGCAGTATTTT
CASSLGSQTTDTQYF
>TRBV6-5|-|-|TRBJ1-4
TGTGCCAACACAGCAGCACCTAATGAAAAACTGTTTTTT
CANTAAPNEKLFF
>TRBV7-9|-|-|TRBJ2-5
TGTGCCAGCAGCTTCGCTGGACAGAGGGAAGAGACCCAGTACTTC
CASSFAGQREETQYF